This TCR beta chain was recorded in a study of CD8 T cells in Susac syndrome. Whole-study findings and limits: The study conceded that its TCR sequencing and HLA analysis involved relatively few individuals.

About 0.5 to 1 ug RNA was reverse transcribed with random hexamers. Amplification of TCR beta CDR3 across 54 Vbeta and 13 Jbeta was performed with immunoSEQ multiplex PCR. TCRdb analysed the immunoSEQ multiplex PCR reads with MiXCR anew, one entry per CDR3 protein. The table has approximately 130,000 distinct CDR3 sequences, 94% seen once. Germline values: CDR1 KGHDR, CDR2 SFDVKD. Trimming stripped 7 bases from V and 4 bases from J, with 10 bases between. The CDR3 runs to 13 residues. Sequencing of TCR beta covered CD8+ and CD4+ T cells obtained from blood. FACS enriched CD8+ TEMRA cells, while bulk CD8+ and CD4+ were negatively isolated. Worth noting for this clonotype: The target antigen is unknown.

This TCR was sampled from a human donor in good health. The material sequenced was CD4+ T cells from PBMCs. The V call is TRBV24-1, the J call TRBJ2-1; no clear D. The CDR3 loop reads CATRVRNYNEQFF. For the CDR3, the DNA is TGTGCCACCAGGGTGAGAAATTACAATGAGCAGTTCTTC.